The TCR beta chain described here comes from a study of cytomegalovirus exposure and HLA in healthy donors. Background on the study: Counted in an early data release were about 86 million unique TCRs from HLA-typed donors. Whole-study results and caveats: Prior analysis indicated that the majority of TCR beta V segments exhibited productivity approximately 90% or approximately 30% of the time. Diagnosis of cytomegalovirus status made by the classifier reportedly showed high specificity and sensitivity. V- and J-gene trimming in TCR beta was tied to a missense DCLRE1C variant by an analysis performed later.

The CDR3 consists of 15 residues. Trimming shortened V by 2 bases and J by 3 bases, and 13 bases separated the two germline ends. The germline V gene has CDR1 LGHNA and CDR2 YSLEER. PCR involved 60 Vbeta and 13 Jbeta primers. Using immunoSEQ multiplex PCR, the repertoire was profiled, and TCRdb retains in-frame clones only, with some absent. Seen here are more than 150,000 clones, 80% observed once, and the top ten hold 1%. For this clone: Antigen: not known.

The TCR originated in a woman aged 45-59 years in good health and CMV-seropositive. Input material: PBMCs. The rearrangement joins TRBV4-3 to TRBJ1-2; D is possibly TRBD1 (6 bases). DNA of the CDR3: TGCGCCAGCAGCCAATACAGGGATCGGCACTATGGCTACACCTTC. Its translation: CASSQYRDRHYGYTF.